This TCR beta chain was identified in a study of T cells in Graves' hyperthyroidism and ophthalmopathy. Concerning this clonotype: Its antigen remains unidentified.

Reasons for excluding patients were uncontrolled infection, other autoimmune disease, pregnancy or lactation. Clinical symptoms, serum thyroxine, TRAb, thyroid ultrasound and orbital computed tomography established diagnosis. Study-wide results and caveats: Most thyroid clonotypes that were expanded above 0.001 also turned up in blood. Before onset, by a median of about seven months, the model predicted ophthalmopathy.

The CDR3 totals 14 residues. Germline V lookup: CDR1 MGHDK, CDR2 SYGVNS. The V and J ends lost 5 bases and 5 bases respectively, with 15 bases between them. Amplification of TCR beta CDR3 regions used RNA as the template. Carried out on the TCR CDR3, a first-round RT-PCR used the HTBI primer set. TCRdb reprocessed the multiplex PCR reads with MiXCR, giving one entry per CDR3 protein. The sample carries hundreds of thousands of distinct CDR3 sequences, 40% to 55% recorded once. The clonotype originates from an adult man with Graves' disease, either hyperthyroidism or ophthalmopathy (not recorded which). The rearrangement uses TRBV25-1 and TRBJ2-5; TRBD2 is a possible D gene (6 bases). Sequencing was carried out using peripheral blood or thyroid tissue (not recorded which). The CDR3 region has the DNA TGTGCCAGCAGTAGAGGAGGGCCGGTGGAGACCCAGTACTTC. Protein: CASSRGGPVETQYF. Filled out from reference TRBV25-1 and TRBJ2-5, the complete variable domain reads EADIYQTPRYLVIGTGKKITLECSQTMGHDKMYWYQQDPGMELHLIHYSYGVNSTEKGDLSSESTVSRIRTEHFPLTLESARPSHTSQYLCASSRGGPVETQYFGPGTRLLVL.